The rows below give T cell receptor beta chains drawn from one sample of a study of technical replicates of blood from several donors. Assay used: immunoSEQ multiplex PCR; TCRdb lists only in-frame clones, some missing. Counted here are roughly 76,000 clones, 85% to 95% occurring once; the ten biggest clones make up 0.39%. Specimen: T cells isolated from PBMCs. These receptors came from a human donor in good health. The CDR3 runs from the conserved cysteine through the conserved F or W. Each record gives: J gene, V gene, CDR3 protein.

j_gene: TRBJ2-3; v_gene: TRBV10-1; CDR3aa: CASKAGTGTTDTQYF
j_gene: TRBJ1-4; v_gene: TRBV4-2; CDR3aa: CASSPQAGVEKLFF
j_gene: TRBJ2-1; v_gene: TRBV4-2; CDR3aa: CASSQVPGHEQFF
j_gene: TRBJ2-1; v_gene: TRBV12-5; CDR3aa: CASGLQQGTPYNEQFF
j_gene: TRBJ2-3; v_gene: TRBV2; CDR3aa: CASRKDRGRTDTQYF
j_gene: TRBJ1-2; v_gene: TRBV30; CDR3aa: CAWSASDRGLDGYTF
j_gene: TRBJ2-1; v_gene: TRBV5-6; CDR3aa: CASSPRTRDNEQFF
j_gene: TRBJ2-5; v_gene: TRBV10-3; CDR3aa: CAINRDPGGETQYF
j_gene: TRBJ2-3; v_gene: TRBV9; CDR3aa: CASSVTLAVSTDTQYF
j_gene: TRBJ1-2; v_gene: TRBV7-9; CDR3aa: CASSPGKIYGYTF
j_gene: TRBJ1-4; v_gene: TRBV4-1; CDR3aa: CASSQSRDSLSWNEKLFF
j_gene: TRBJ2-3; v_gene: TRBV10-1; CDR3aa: CASSASGTDTQYF
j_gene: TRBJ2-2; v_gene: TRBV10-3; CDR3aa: CAIQDRGGTGELFF
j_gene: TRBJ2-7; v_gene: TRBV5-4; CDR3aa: CASSLWGRAIDEQYF
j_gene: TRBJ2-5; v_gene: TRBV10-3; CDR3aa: CAISEYPPNGGETQYF
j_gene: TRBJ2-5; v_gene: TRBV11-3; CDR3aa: CASSLRGTSGVETQYF
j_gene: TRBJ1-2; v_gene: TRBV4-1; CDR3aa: CASSQPRYGYTF
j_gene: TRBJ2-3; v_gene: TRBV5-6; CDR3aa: CASSSDYTDTQYF
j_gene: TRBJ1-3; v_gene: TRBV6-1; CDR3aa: CASSGEGQTILSGNTIYF
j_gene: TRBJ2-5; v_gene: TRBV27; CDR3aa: CASSFGLAGVETQYF
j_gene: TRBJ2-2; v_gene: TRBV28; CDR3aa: CASSLLLAGDSGELFF
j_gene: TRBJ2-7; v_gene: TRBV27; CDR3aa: CASSPRSAGGYEQYF
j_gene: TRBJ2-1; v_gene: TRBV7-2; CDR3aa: CASGSPMAGGYNEQFF
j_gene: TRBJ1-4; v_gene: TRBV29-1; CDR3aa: CSTLTGYDEKLFF
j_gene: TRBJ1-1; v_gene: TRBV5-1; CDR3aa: CASSLVQGASTEAFF
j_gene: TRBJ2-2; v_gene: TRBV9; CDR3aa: CASSPEEGVLAGELFF
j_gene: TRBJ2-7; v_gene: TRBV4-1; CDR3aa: CASSQPESRGGPYEQYF
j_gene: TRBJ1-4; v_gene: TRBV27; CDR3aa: CASSFLGADEKLFF
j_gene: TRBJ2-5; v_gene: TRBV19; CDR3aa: CASSIEYEETQYF
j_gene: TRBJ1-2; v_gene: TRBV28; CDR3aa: CASSWDRQDPNYGYTF
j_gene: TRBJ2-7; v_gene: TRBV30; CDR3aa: CAWSWRDEQYF
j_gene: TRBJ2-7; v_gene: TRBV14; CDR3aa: CASSLRAGAPLSYEQYF
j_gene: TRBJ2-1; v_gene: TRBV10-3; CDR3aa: CAISELFHEQFF
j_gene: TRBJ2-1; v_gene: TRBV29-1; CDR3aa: CSVVPVVVTLDYNEQFF
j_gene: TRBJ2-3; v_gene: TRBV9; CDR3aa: CASSVTSGTDTQYF
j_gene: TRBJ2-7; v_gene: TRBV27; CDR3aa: CGSRDNSYEQYF
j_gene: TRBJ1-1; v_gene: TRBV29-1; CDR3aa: CSVEEGRGNTEAFF
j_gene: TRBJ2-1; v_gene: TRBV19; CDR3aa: CASSKGQNSYNEQFF
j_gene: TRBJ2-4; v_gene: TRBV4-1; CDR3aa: CASSQGLAGGLAKNIQYF
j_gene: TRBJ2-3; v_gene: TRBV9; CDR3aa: CASSDDWGDTQYF